Below, 10 T cell receptor beta chains from the same sample are listed, as sequenced in a study of blood T cell repertoires in COVID-19. The assay was immunoSEQ multiplex PCR, and TCRdb's table has in-frame clones only and misses some. The profile shows approximately 240,000 clones, around four fifths of them singletons. The sequencing sample was made of peripheral blood. The source of these receptors is a woman aged 55-69 years with active or convalescent COVID-19.

The chain links TRBV7-2 to TRBJ2-4; TRBD2 matches at 13 bases. V shed 0 bases and J 3 bases; nucleotides not matched to a gene: 11. Germline V gene lookup returns CDR1 SGHTA and CDR2 FQGNSA. This CDR3 is 20 amino acids long. CDR3 sequence reads: CASSLAFGPGLAGDKNIQYF. In nucleotides, the CDR3 is TGTGCCAGCAGCTTAGCCTTCGGGCCCGGACTAGCGGGGGACAAAAACATTCAGTACTTC.

The rearrangement uses TRBV27 and TRBJ1-2; D not resolved. Trimming cost V 3 bases and J 4 bases, with 24 bases left between them. This CDR3 is 18 amino acids long. The V gene's germline CDR1 is MNHEY and CDR2 SMNVEV (reference sequence). CDR3 DNA sequence: TGTGCCAGCAGTTTCCAACGATCCCTCCGGGCAGGAGGCTATGGCTACACCTTC. It encodes CASSFQRSLRAGGYGYTF.

This clone was seen a handful of times. The chain recombines TRBV6-5 with TRBJ2-7, with 10 bases that match TRBD2. In germline, CDR1 is MNHEY, CDR2 SVGAGI. The junction had 5 bases not matched to a gene; V was cut back by 5 bases and J by 1 base. The CDR3 spans 15 residues. The CDR3 loop is CASSKTSGRSYEQYF. The CDR3 DNA follows: TGTGCCAGCAGTAAGACTAGCGGGCGATCCTACGAGCAGTACTTC.

This chain connects TRBV29-1 to TRBJ1-1; D possibly corresponds to TRBD1 (5 bases). Germline values: CDR1 SQVTM, CDR2 ANQGSEA. V was cut by 7 bases and J by 5 bases, with 14 bases left in between. CDR3 length equals 12 residues. The DNA for the CDR3 is TGCAGCGAAATGGAGGGGATGACTGAAGCTTTCTTT. This codes for CSEMEGMTEAFF.

This clone occurred a few times. The V call is TRBV10-1, the J call TRBJ1-1, with 7 positions matching TRBD1. Unmatched junction bases numbered 4, after V lost 3 bases and J lost 0 bases. The CDR3 is made up of 15 amino acids. Germline CDR1 reads WNHNN; CDR2 reads SYGVQD (reference sequence). The CDR3 sequence: CASSDHRGLNTEAFF. In DNA form, the CDR3 reads TGCGCCAGCAGTGATCACAGGGGATTGAACACTGAAGCTTTCTTT.

The chain couples TRBV3-1 (or the pseudogene TRBV3-2) to TRBJ2-5, with TRBD2 matching 11 bases. The germline gives CDR1 LGHDT, CDR2 YNNKEL (reference sequence). This CDR3 region has 14 residues. V shed 1 base, J shed 6 bases, and the junction held 1 base outside the gene matches. The CDR3 DNA reads as TGTGCCAGCAGCCAAGGACTAGCGGGGCAGACCCAGTACTTC. It encodes CASSQGLAGQTQYF.

This chain joins TRBV28 and TRBJ1-1, with 7 bases that match TRBD1. Germline-derived CDR1 and CDR2 are MDHEN and SYDVKM. Unmatched junction bases numbered 3, after V lost 5 bases and J lost 0 bases. This CDR3 has 14 amino acids. This CDR3 is CASSPTGVNTEAFF. The CDR3 DNA sequence: TGTGCCAGCAGTCCAACAGGGGTGAACACTGAAGCTTTCTTT.

V gene TRBV10-3 combines with J gene TRBJ2-7, with TRBD2 identical over 9 bases. The CDR3 has 15 amino acids. CDR1 and CDR2 from the germline V gene are ENHRY and SYGVKD. The junction had 3 bases not matched to a gene; V was cut back by 3 bases and J by 0 bases. DNA for the CDR3: TGTGCCATCAGTGAAAGCGGGGGGAGCTCCTACGAGCAGTACGTC. Protein: CAISESGGSSYEQYV.

The chain is built from TRBV7-2 and TRBJ2-5, with 10 bases identical to TRBD2. This CDR3 region has 16 residues. Germline assignment: CDR1 SGHTA and CDR2 FQGNSA. Trimming at V came to 5 bases and at J to 7 bases, leaving 13 bases not matched to a gene. In nucleotides, the CDR3 is TGTGCCAGCAGCCCCGCGCCAACCAGCGGGGGGGGGACCCAGTACTTC. Residues: CASSPAPTSGGGTQYF.

V and J are TRBV5-6 and TRBJ2-1; D may be TRBD2 (6 bases). Germline V gives CDR1 SGHDT, CDR2 YYEEEE. The CDR3 is made up of 16 amino acids. The ends were cut back, 1 base at V and 4 bases at J, with 15 bases in the middle. CDR3 sequence reads: CASSLSGGAPYNEQFF. The CDR3 nucleotides read TGTGCCAGCAGCTTGTCCGGCGGGGCGCCTTACAATGAGCAGTTCTTC. Full variable domain (missing parts from reference TRBV5-6 and TRBJ2-1): DAGVTQSPTHLIKTRGQQVTLRCSPKSGHDTVSWYQQALGQGPQFIFQYYEEEERQRGNFPDRFSGHQFPNYSSELNVNALLLGDSALYLCASSLSGGAPYNEQFFGPGTRLTVL.